The T cell receptor beta chain under discussion was sequenced for a study of blood T cell repertoires in COVID-19. Overall study context: The origin of the acute and convalescent COVID-19 samples was the United States, Italy and Spain. T cells, B-cell-depleted T cells, or PBMCs provided the cDNA or gDNA that served as material.

As handled by the study authors: Reference gene primers were amplified, and this amplification served to estimate nucleated cell counts. Sequencing used immunoSEQ multiplex PCR; TCRdb keeps in-frame clones, though not all of them. Clone size and V and J calls were adopted from that table, with D and trimming inferred from the DNA. The sample has 310,000 or so clones; roughly 90% are singletons. The ends were cut back, 0 bases at V and 2 bases at J, with 9 bases in the middle. Germline CDR1 is LGHNT and CDR2 is FRNRAP. The CDR3 covers 15 residues. This TCR was recovered from a man between 18 and 29 years old who had recovered from COVID-19. The chain joins TRBV12-5 to TRBJ2-3; D gene unclear. Sequenced material: peripheral blood. The DNA for the CDR3 is TGTGCTAGTGGTTTGGTACTTGGGCTCACAGATACGCAGTATTTT. As protein: CASGLVLGLTDTQYF.